This TCR beta chain was documented in a study of blood T cells in healthy people across ages (dated by TCRdb to between 2014 and 2017). As for the study more broadly: Template switching captured roughly one uniquely barcoded TCR beta cDNA molecule per two T cells in model experiments. Using deep sequencing normalized with unique cDNA molecular identifiers, the study measured how TCR beta repertoire diversity changes with age. The donors were divided into four age groups: young (average around 15 years), middle-aged (approximately 42), aged (approximately 62) and long-lived (approximately 74). For two donors (one aged 18 to 29 and one aged 80 or older), the study analyzed two additional independent replicas of 1 million unique cDNA reads from the same blood draw. Broader findings and caveats from the paper: Since profiling was done on bulk unsorted PBMCs, naive and antigen-experienced compartments could not be conclusively compared. The CMV infection status of donors was not known, potentially confounding age-related changes in expanded clonotypes. Observed TCR beta diversity correlated strongly with the percentage of naive T cells measured by flow cytometry. Compared with the aged group, the long-lived group had more naive CD4+ T cells, fewer expanded clones and increased TCR diversity, a pattern suggesting age selection. Estimates of total diversity based on one million sequenced T cells were considered lower bounds and underestimates. As age increased, observed TCR beta diversity per million T cells dropped in a roughly linear way, and a significant reduction was already evident by age roughly 40.

To note about this clonotype: The antigen this receptor binds is unknown. No base quality information exists; no much larger clone differs at one position.

The donors were 40 or so Caucasian individuals from Russia, aged 6 to 90 years, who were systemically healthy. Around 9.8 milliliters of peripheral blood were collected from each donor into EDTA-treated Vacutainer tubes. Ficoll-Paque density-gradient centrifugation was used to isolate PBMCs, with at least 6.5 million per sample. Trizol reagent was used to extract total RNA from the PBMCs, yielding at least 6 micrograms per sample. Naive CD45RAhigh/CD27high T cell percentages were measured by flow cytometry on a PBMC aliquot from every donor. The library was produced with 5' RACE. Data came from an Illumina HiSeq 2500. The second PCR ran for roughly 7 to 11 cycles and used a J-beta primer mix along with a sample-barcoded 5' primer. A unique molecular identifier was introduced onto each TCR beta cDNA molecule by a template-switch 5' adaptor carrying 12 random nucleotides. Each sample yielded at least 2.5 million CDR3-containing paired-end reads. The Mint cDNA synthesis kit, primed by a TRBC-specific oligonucleotide, was used to synthesize first-strand cDNA from all RNA. After uracil-DNA glycosylase treatment, a first 18-cycle PCR used universal primers M1SS and BC2_uni_R on all cDNA. In the source study's methods: Each sample was normalized by randomly selecting 1 million high-quality reads, each carrying a distinct molecular identifier. Instead of being binned into consensus sequences, reads that shared molecular identifiers were thrown out. MiTCR, with a Q25 quality threshold and the strictest error-elimination algorithm, was used for CDR3 identification, clonotype clustering and error correction. Lower-bound total TCR beta diversity was estimated with a nonparametric unseen species model using Euler transformation. TCRdb handled the public reads itself, with Q25 trimming in fastp and clone calling in MiXCR, and kept productive beta chains. Rows with a matching CDR3 protein are joined into one entry that keeps the most common DNA and genes. TCRdb, rather than the study authors, made the V and J calls. In all, the sample holds about 560,000 distinct CDR3 sequences, and approximately 26% of those were seen once. 3% to 4% of the sample belongs to the ten largest clones.

The germline V gene gives CDR1 as SGHRS and CDR2 as YFSETQ. V and J are trimmed by 1 base and 4 bases, and the gene matches miss 7 bases of the junction. The CDR3 starts with the cysteine, ends with the phenylalanine, and has 16 residues. Only CDR3 DNA is held: 48 bases, read in frame from base 1. This same sample was also taken into another study, of T cells of mothers and their children. That second publication adds: Nine systemically healthy Caucasian individuals, comprising three mothers and their six children, were included as donors. cDNA synthesis used all of the extracted RNA, with approximately 1.4 ug of RNA in each 15 ul reaction. In the second PCR, sample barcodes and 2-4 random nucleotides were introduced via the M1S primer. More than 8.5 million TCR beta CDR3 reads were obtained from each mother, and some 3 million reads were obtained from each child. In both related and unrelated pairs, thymic selection shapes the output of TCR recombination in a similar way, with inherited differences having only a minor effect. Normalized repertoire overlap was always found to be slightly, but never significantly, higher in related mother-child pairs than in unrelated mother-child pairs. Persistent microchimeric T cell clones were not detected, at a sensitivity of around 100 clones per million clonotypes. The study used deep NGS to compare TCR beta repertoires of mothers and children, seeking features distinguishing related mother-child pairs from unrelated individuals. The mean age was 40 +/- 4 years for the mothers and about 10 +/- 4 years for the children. Libraries were sequenced on Illumina HiSeq 2000 with 100+100 nt paired-end reads after adapter ligation with NEBNext reagents. To avoid cross-contamination, the mother libraries and the child libraries were prepared a month apart and sequenced in separate runs. For each donor, between roughly 450,000 and 2,300,000 distinct TCR beta clonotypes were identified. Naive TCR beta clonotypes were estimated from low-frequency clonotypes matched to each donor's FACS-determined naive share, without sorting.

The chain is assembled from TRBV5-1 and TRBJ2-3; the central 9 bases match TRBD1. The sequencing sample was made of blood. This TCR was recovered from a boy aged 2-15 years in good health. The DNA sequence is TGCGCCAGCAGCTTGTATGGGACAGGGAAAGCAGATACGCAGTATTTT. The encoded protein is CASSLYGTGKADTQYF. With the portions outside the CDR3 filled from the reference TRBV5-1 and TRBJ2-3 genes, the complete variable region becomes KAGVTQTPRYLIKTRGQQVTLSCSPISGHRSVSWYQQTPGQGLQFLFEYFSETQRNKGNFPGRFSGRQFSNSRSEMNVSTLELGDSALYLCASSLYGTGKADTQYFGPGTRLTVL.